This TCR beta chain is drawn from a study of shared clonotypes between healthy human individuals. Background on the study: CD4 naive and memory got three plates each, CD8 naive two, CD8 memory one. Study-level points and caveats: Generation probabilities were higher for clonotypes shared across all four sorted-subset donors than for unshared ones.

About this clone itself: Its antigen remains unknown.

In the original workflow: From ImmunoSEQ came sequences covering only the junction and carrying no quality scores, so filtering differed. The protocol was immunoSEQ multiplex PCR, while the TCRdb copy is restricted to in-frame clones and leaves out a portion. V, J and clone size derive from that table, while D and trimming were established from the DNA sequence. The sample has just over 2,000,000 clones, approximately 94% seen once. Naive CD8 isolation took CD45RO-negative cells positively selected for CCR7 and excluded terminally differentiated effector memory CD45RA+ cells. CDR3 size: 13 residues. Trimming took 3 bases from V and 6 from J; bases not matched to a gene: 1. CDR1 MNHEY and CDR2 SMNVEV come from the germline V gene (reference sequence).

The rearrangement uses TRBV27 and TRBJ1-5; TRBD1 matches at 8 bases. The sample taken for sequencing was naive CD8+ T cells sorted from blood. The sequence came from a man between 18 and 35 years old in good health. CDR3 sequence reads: CASSFQGAQPQHF. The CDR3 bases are TGTGCCAGCAGTTTCCAGGGGGCTCAGCCCCAGCATTTT.